These T cell receptor beta chains were read from a single sample in a study of CD8+ T cells in alopecia areata. Assay used: immunoSEQ multiplex PCR; TCRdb lists only in-frame clones, some missing. This table holds about 200,000 clones, approximately 53% found once. Sequenced material: CD8+ T cells sorted from blood. The receptors stem from a human donor in good health. CDR3s include the opening cysteine and the closing phenylalanine or tryptophan. Fields, in order: J gene, CDR3 length, V gene, CDR3 protein.

J: TRBJ1-1; length: 11; V: TRBV27; CDR3: CASSGVGEAFF
J: TRBJ1-1; length: 12; V: TRBV4-1; CDR3: CASSQVAREAFF
J: TRBJ1-2; length: 14; V: TRBV29-1; CDR3: CSVESSGLDYGYTF
J: TRBJ1-2; length: 14; V: TRBV4-1; CDR3: CASSQETGWDGYTF
J: TRBJ1-5; length: 14; V: TRBV19; CDR3: CASNEGASSQPQHF
J: TRBJ1-5; length: 15; V: TRBV6-5; CDR3: CASSQTWGSNQPQHF
J: TRBJ2-3; length: 12; V: TRBV13; CDR3: CASSSSTDTQYF
J: TRBJ2-1; length: 14; V: TRBV29-1; CDR3: CSVISGEAFNEQFF
J: TRBJ2-1; length: 15; V: TRBV7-9; CDR3: CASSILSGARGEQFF
J: TRBJ1-1; length: 12; V: TRBV9; CDR3: CASSFDRGEAFF
J: TRBJ2-1; length: 15; V: TRBV7-9; CDR3: CASSLVEGSYNEQFF
J: TRBJ2-7; length: 16; V: TRBV4-2; CDR3: CASSQDTGDRTYEQYF
J: TRBJ2-7; length: 12; V: TRBV7-9; CDR3: CASADTNYEQYF
J: TRBJ1-1; length: 15; V: TRBV7-9; CDR3: CASSLVRGMNTEAFF
J: TRBJ1-2; length: 20; V: TRBV29-1; CDR3: CSVEDNPETPGTGKNYGYTF
J: TRBJ2-1; length: 15; V: TRBV7-9; CDR3: CASSLDRDRGHEQFF
J: TRBJ1-1; length: 15; V: TRBV30; CDR3: CAWIRLQVPNTEAFF
J: TRBJ1-4; length: 15; V: TRBV6-5; CDR3: CASSYSGTADEKLFF
J: TRBJ2-2; length: 13; V: TRBV29-1; CDR3: CSAGTGNTGELFF
J: TRBJ1-1; length: 12; V: TRBV9; CDR3: CASSVGGPEAFF
J: TRBJ2-7; length: 15; V: TRBV4-1; CDR3: CASSHPGQGRYEQYF
J: TRBJ1-1; length: 13; V: TRBV6-6; CDR3: CASSRQAYTEAFF
J: TRBJ2-1; length: 16; V: TRBV7-8; CDR3: CASSLVGGQSYNEQFF
J: TRBJ1-1; length: 13; V: TRBV29-1; CDR3: CSVTGTGKTEAFF
J: TRBJ1-1; length: 14; V: TRBV5-1; CDR3: CASNPYKVDTEAFF
J: TRBJ2-3; length: 14; V: TRBV5-1; CDR3: CASSSGTGVDTQYF
J: TRBJ2-7; length: 14; V: TRBV5-1; CDR3: CASSLGQGRNEQYF
J: TRBJ2-1; length: 16; V: TRBV2; CDR3: CASRGTPTGVDAEQFF
J: TRBJ1-2; length: 15; V: TRBV6-5; CDR3: CASSTRTDWFYGYTF
J: TRBJ1-2; length: 14; V: TRBV30; CDR3: CAWSPGTGNYGYTF
J: TRBJ2-3; length: 13; V: TRBV29-1; CDR3: CSVAGESTDTQYF
J: TRBJ2-5; length: 20; V: TRBV29-1; CDR3: CSVEEVEGNPGYKYQETQYF
J: TRBJ2-6; length: 16; V: TRBV7-8; CDR3: CASSLAQGAGANVLTF
J: TRBJ2-5; length: 13; V: TRBV7-9; CDR3: CASNSDREETQYF
J: TRBJ2-1; length: 11; V: TRBV11-2; CDR3: CASSLSNEQFF
J: TRBJ2-2; length: 16; V: TRBV7-2; CDR3: CASSPRGGPNTGELFF
J: TRBJ2-7; length: 14; V: TRBV27; CDR3: CASMEGRGFYEQYF
J: TRBJ1-2; length: 16; V: TRBV29-1; CDR3: CSVEAPGVPPDYGYTF
J: TRBJ1-5; length: 14; V: TRBV6-5; CDR3: CASSYGEGDQPQHF
J: TRBJ1-2; length: 12; V: TRBV25-1; CDR3: CASSPGSYGYTF
J: TRBJ1-2; length: 13; V: TRBV7-9; CDR3: CASSFTGGYGYTF
J: TRBJ1-1; length: 13; V: TRBV29-1; CDR3: CSVVGGSSTEAFF
J: TRBJ1-2; length: 13; V: TRBV29-1; CDR3: CSVEVGTPDGYTF
J: TRBJ1-2; length: 15; V: TRBV4-1; CDR3: CASSQHTEDRNGYTF
J: TRBJ2-3; length: 14; V: TRBV5-4; CDR3: CASSPPQITDTQYF
J: TRBJ2-1; length: 16; V: TRBV7-6; CDR3: CASSPGTSGDYNEQFF
J: TRBJ1-4; length: 15; V: TRBV6-6; CDR3: CASSYSSREGEKLFF